This TCR beta chain was captured in a study of cytomegalovirus exposure and HLA in healthy donors. General study findings and limits: Cytomegalovirus-associated status was assigned to around 160 TCR beta chains. According to a subsequent analysis, TCR clusters from the first cohort were inclined to appear together in the 130 or so validation repertoires.

Only in-frame clones appear in the TCRdb table, and some are missing; sequencing was by immunoSEQ multiplex PCR. The sample consists of under 250,000 clones, more than 75% of them appearing once. Concerning this clone: What it binds is not known.

Per the germline V gene, CDR1 is MDHEN and CDR2 is SYDVKM. The CDR3 runs 12 residues. Trimming left V 2 bases short and J 11 bases short, with 12 bases between. Sequencing input: PBMCs. This chain connects TRBV28 to TRBJ1-1, with D uncertain. The origin of this receptor is a woman between 18 and 30 years old in good health and CMV-seropositive. The CDR3: CASSLDTLEAFF. The CDR3 DNA reads TGTGCCAGCAGTTTAGACACCCTTGAGGCTTTCTTT.